The next 14 T cell receptor beta chains were all read from a single sample in a study of blood T cells in healthy people across ages. Then a second PCR, running about 7 to 11 cycles, was carried out with a sample-barcoded 5' primer and a J-beta primer mix. TCRdb re-analysed the 5' RACE reads in MiXCR, keeping a single row per CDR3 protein. The sample records about 730,000 distinct CDR3 sequences, approximately 43% being singletons. Material: blood. These receptors came from a woman in her sixties or seventies in good health.

This chain connects TRBV3-1 to TRBJ2-7, with D maybe TRBD1 (5 bases). The DNA end lines up better with TRBJ2-5; the J call may be wrong. The CDR3 sequence is 14 residues long. The germline gives CDR1 LGHDT, CDR2 YNNKEL (reference sequence). CDR3 in DNA: TGTGCCAGCAGCCAAGGGCAGGGCTATGAGACCCAGTACTTC. Its protein is CASSQGQGYETQYF.

This clonotype was seen a handful of times. This sequence joins TRBV10-1 and TRBJ2-3, with 8 bases matching TRBD2. Germline V gene sequence: CDR1 WNHNN, CDR2 SYGVQD (reference sequence). The junction had 4 bases not matched to a gene; V was cut back by 3 bases and J by 2 bases. The CDR3 length is 15 residues. CDR3 nucleotide sequence: TGCGCCAGCAGTGATGGAGCGGGGGACACAGATACGCAGTATTTT. Amino acids: CASSDGAGDTDTQYF.

The chain carries TRBV7-2 and TRBJ2-3, with TRBD2 matching over 13 bases. With 6 bases clipped from V and 6 bases from J, the junction kept 12 bases outside the gene matches. Per the germline V gene, CDR1 is SGHTA and CDR2 is FQGNSA. This CDR3 contains 17 residues. CDR3 sequence (DNA): TGTGCCAGCAGTTCATTAGGTGGGACTAGCGGGGCGGATACGCAGTATTTT. Translated: CASSSLGGTSGADTQYF.

This clonotype was recorded at least ten times. V is TRBV7-8 and J is TRBJ2-3, with 12 nucleotides matching TRBD2. The CDR3 is made up of 17 amino acids. Germline-derived CDR1 and CDR2 are SGHVS and FQNEAQ. V trimming: 0 bases; J trimming: 5 bases; junction bases outside the gene matches: 6. The CDR3 region has the DNA TGTGCCAGCAGCTTAGCTGGACTAGCGGGAACCCAAGATACGCAGTATTTT. Residues: CASSLAGLAGTQDTQYF.

This clonotype was detected ten times or more. The rearrangement uses TRBV20-1 and TRBJ2-7; 10 bases line up with TRBD2. Trimming removed 3 bases from V and 5 bases from J; junction bases left unmatched: 4. The germline CDR1 and CDR2 sequences are DFQATT and SNEGSKA (reference sequence). CDR3 length: 13 amino acids. The DNA of the CDR3 is TGCAGTGCTAGTCTAGCGGGGGTTCACGAGCAGTACTTC. It is translated as CSASLAGVHEQYF.

About this clonotype itself: A read error may produce the germline difference seen at one junction end. The gene calls are TRBV12-3 or TRBV12-4 and TRBJ1-5, with a tentative D call TRBD1 (5 bases). This CDR3 has 14 amino acids. The CDR3 DNA sequence: TGTGCCAGCCGGGGAGGGACGGGCAATCAGTCCCAGCATTTT. It is translated as CASRGGTGNQSQHF.

This clonotype was seen a handful of times. V gene TRBV7-2 combines with J gene TRBJ2-1; D remains ambiguous. The CDR3 has 12 residues. Per the germline V gene, CDR1 is SGHTA and CDR2 is FQGNSA. Trimming left V 5 bases short and J 15 bases short, with 17 bases between. The chain's CDR3 is CASSPGWVPRFF. CDR3 nucleotide sequence: TGTGCCAGCAGCCCCGGATGGGTCCCACGGTTCTTC.

This clonotype has only a few counts. The V call is TRBV10-3, the J call TRBJ2-7; D is possibly TRBD2 (6 bases). The V and J ends lost 2 bases and 5 bases respectively, with 16 bases between them. CDR3 size: 15 residues. From germline, CDR1 is ENHRY and CDR2 SYGVKD. In nucleotides, the CDR3 is TGTGCCATCAGTGAGCGAGAGGGAAGGAGGGACGAGCAGTACTTC. As protein: CAISEREGRRDEQYF.

The chain carries TRBV5-5 and TRBJ2-5, with a possible D match to TRBD1 (6 bases). V dropped 0 bases and J dropped 5 bases, with 17 bases sitting between them. Germline CDR1 reads SGHKS; CDR2 reads YYEKEE (reference sequence). CDR3 length equals 16 residues. The CDR3 DNA reads TGTGCCAGCAGCTTGGGACTGGGGGCTGATTCGGAGACCCAGTACTTC. Residues: CASSLGLGADSETQYF.

The chain recombines TRBV20-1 with TRBJ2-5; possibly TRBD1 for D (6 bases). From germline, CDR1 is DFQATT and CDR2 SNEGSKA (reference sequence). V was cut by 4 bases and J by 1 base, with 13 bases left in between. The CDR3 has 14 amino acids. For the CDR3, the DNA is TGCAGTGCTACAGGGGTTGTACCCCAAGAGACCCAGTACTTC. It codes for CSATGVVPQETQYF.

The rearrangement links TRBV27 to TRBJ1-2, with a tentative D call TRBD1 (5 bases). Trimming took off 9 bases at V and 0 bases at J, with 11 bases between the two ends. The length of the CDR3 is 13 residues. The germline CDR1 and CDR2 sequences are MNHEY and SMNVEV (reference sequence). The CDR3 sequence is CARPTDTNYGYTF. CDR3 nucleotide sequence: TGTGCCAGACCGACAGATACTAACTATGGCTACACCTTC.

This chain uses TRBV10-3 with TRBJ1-1; D perhaps matches TRBD1 (6 bases). V lost 5 bases, J lost 1 base, and 8 bases lay in between. Germline CDR1 ENHRY, CDR2 SYGVKD. The length of the CDR3 is 13 residues. The CDR3 bases are TGTGCCATCAGTCCGGGACAGAACACTGAAGCTTTCTTT. Translating it yields CAISPGQNTEAFF.

The chain carries TRBV20-1 and TRBJ2-3; D not resolved. The V gene's germline CDR1 is DFQATT and CDR2 SNEGSKA (reference sequence). V lost 0 bases and J 2 bases, leaving 9 bases between the germline ends. The CDR3 is made up of 14 amino acids. The CDR3 is CSARDILDTDTQYF. The CDR3, as DNA: TGCAGTGCTAGAGATATTCTTGACACAGATACGCAGTATTTT.

This clonotype was detected only a few times. V and J are TRBV3-1 and TRBJ2-4; 9 bases are a match to TRBD2. The J call may be mistaken, given a closer DNA end match to TRBJ2-7. The length of the CDR3 is 17 residues. Germline V gene data show CDR1 as LGHDT and CDR2 as YNNKEL (reference sequence). CDR3 nucleotide sequence: TGTGCCAGCAGCCAAGATCGCCTAGCGGGATGGCCCTACGAGCAGTACTTC. This translates into CASSQDRLAGWPYEQYF.